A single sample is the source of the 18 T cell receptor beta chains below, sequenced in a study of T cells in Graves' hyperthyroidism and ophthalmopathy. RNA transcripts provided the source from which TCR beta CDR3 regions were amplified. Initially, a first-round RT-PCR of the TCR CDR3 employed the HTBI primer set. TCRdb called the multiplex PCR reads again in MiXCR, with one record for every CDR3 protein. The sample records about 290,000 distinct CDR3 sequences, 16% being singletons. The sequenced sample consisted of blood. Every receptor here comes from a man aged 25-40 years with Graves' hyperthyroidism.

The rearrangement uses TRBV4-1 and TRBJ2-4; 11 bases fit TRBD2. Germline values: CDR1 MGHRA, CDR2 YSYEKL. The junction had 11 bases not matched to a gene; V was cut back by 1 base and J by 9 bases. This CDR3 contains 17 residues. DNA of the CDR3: TGCGCCAGCAGCCAAGCGGTAGCGGGAGGGCCATTCGGCATTCAGTACTTC. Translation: CASSQAVAGGPFGIQYF.

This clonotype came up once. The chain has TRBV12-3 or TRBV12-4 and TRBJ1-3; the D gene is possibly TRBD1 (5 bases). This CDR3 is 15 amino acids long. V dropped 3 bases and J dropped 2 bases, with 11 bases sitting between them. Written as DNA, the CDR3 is TGTGCCAGCAGTTTCTTCAGGGTGGCTGGAAACACCATATATTTT. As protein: CASSFFRVAGNTIYF.

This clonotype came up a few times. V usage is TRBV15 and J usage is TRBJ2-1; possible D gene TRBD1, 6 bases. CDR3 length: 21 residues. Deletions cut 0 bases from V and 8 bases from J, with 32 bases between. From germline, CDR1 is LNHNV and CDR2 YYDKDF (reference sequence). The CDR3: CATSRDPGWGSGDLFLYEQFF. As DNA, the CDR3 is TGTGCCACCAGCAGAGACCCTGGCTGGGGATCAGGGGACCTTTTTTTGTATGAGCAGTTCTTC.

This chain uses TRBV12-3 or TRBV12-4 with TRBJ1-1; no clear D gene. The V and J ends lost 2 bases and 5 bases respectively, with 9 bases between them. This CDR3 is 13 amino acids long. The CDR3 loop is CASSLITFTEAFF. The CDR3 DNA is TGTGCCAGCAGTTTAATCACCTTTACTGAAGCTTTCTTT.

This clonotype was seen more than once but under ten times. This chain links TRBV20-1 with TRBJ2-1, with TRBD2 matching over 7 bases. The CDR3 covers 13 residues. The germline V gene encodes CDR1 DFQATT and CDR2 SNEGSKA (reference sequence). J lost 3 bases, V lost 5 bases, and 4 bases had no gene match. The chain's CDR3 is CSALGGNYNEQFF. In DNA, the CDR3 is TGCAGTGCTTTGGGGGGGAACTACAATGAGCAGTTCTTC.

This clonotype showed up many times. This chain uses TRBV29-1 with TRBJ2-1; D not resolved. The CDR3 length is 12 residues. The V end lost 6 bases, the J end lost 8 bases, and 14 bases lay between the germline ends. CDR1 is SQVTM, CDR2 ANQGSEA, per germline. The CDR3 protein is CSVWPSIDEQFF. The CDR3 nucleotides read TGCAGCGTCTGGCCTTCAATAGATGAGCAGTTCTTC.

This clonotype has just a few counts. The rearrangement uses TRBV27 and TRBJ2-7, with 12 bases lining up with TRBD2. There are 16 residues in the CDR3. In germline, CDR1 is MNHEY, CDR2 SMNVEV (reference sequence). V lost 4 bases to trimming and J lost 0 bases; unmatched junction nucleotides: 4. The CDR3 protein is CASSSGLAGPSYEQYF. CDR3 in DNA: TGTGCCAGCAGTTCCGGACTAGCGGGGCCCTCCTACGAGCAGTACTTC.

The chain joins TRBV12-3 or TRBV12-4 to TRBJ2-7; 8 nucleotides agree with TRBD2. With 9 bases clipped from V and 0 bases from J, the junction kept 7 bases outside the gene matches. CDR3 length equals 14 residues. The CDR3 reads CASPLSGSSYEQYF. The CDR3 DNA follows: TGTGCCAGTCCCCTGAGCGGGAGCTCCTACGAGCAGTACTTC.

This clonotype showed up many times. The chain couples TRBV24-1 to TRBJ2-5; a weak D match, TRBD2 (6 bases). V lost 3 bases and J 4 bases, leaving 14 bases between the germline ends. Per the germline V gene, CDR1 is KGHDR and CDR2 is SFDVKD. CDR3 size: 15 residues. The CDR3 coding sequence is TGTGCCACCAGTGATACGGGGGATCGCACAGAGACCCAGTACTTC. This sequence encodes CATSDTGDRTETQYF.

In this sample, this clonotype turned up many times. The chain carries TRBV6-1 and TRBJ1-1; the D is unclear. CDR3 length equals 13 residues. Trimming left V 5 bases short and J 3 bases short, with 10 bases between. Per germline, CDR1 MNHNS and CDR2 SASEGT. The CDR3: CASSSAPYTEAFF. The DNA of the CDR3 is TGTGCCAGCAGTTCCGCTCCTTACACTGAAGCTTTCTTT.

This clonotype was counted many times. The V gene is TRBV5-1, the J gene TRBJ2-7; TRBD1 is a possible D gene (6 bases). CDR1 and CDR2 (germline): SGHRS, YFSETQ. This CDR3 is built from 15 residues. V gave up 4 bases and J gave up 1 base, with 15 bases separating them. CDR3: CASSATGLRSYEQYF. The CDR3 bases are TGCGCCAGCAGCGCTACAGGGCTCAGGTCCTACGAGCAGTACTTC.

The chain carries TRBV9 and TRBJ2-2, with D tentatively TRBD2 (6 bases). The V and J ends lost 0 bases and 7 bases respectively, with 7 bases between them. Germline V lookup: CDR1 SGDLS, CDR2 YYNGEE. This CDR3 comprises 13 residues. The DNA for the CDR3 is TGTGCCAGCAGCGTAGCCGGGAGCGGGGAGCTGTTTTTT. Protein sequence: CASSVAGSGELFF.

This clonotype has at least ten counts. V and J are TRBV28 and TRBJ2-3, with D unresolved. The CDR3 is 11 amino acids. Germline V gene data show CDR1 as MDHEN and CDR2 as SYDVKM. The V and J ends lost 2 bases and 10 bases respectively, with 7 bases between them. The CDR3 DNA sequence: TGTGCCAGCAGTTTAGCAGGACCGCAGTATTTT. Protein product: CASSLAGPQYF.

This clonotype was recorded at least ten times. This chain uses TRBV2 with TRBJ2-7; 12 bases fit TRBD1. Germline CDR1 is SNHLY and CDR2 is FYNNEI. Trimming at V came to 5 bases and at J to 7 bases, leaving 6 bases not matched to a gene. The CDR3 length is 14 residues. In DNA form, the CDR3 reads TGTGCCAGCAGTCCGGGACAGGGGGCGGGGGAGCAGTACTTC. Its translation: CASSPGQGAGEQYF.

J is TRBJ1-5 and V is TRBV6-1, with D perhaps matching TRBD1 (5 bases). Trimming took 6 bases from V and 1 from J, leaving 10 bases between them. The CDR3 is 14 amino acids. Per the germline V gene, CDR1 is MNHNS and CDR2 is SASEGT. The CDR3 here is CASRRDSSNQPQHF. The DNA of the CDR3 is TGTGCCAGCAGAAGGGACTCGAGCAATCAGCCCCAGCATTTT.

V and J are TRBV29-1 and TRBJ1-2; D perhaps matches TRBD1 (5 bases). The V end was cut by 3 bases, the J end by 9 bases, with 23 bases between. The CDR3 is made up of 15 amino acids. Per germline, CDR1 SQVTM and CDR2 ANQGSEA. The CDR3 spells CSVEVQGAPPGSYTF. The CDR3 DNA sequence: TGCAGCGTTGAGGTTCAAGGGGCACCCCCGGGAAGCTACACCTTC.

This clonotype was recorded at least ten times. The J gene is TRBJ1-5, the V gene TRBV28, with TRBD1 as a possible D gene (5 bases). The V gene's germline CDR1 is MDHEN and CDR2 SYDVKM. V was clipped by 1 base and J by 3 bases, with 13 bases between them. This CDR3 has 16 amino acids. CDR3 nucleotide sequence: TGTGCCAGCAGTTTATACGACAGAAACCACAATCAGCCCCAGCATTTT. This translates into CASSLYDRNHNQPQHF.

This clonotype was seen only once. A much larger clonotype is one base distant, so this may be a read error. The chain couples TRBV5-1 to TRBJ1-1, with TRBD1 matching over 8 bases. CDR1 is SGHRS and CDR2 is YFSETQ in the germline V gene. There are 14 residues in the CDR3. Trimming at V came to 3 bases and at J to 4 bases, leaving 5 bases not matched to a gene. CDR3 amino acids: CASSSAQGATEAFF. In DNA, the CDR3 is TGCGCCAGCAGCTCGGCTCAGGGGGCCACTGAAGCTTTCTTT.